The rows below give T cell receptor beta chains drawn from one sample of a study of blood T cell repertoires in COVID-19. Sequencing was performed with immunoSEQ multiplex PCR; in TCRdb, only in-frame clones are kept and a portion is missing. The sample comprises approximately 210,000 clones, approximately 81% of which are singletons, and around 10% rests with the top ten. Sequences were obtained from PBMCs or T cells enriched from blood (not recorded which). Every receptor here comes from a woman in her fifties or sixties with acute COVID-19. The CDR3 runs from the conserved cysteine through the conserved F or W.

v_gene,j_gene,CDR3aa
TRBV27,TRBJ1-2,CASRARGTPNYGYTF
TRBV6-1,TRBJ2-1,CASSVESLSSYNEQFF
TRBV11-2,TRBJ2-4,CASSRQGGVGKNIQYF
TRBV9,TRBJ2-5,CASSARYQETQYF
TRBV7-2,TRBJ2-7,CASSLTPGQGFEQYF
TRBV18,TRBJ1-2,CASSRTGTGSAYNYGYTF
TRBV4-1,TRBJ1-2,CASSQEGVQGVKGYTF
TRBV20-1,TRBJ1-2,CSAHPGGGYTF
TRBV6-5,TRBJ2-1,CASSYGGTPYNEQFF
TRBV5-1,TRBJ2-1,CASSLSGQGFIDEQFF
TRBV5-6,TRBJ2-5,CASSVHRGTPHQETQYF
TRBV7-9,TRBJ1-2,CASSLWTASNYGYTF
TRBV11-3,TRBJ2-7,CASSRGLGVSEQYF
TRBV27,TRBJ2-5,CASSPGLLAGGPGETQYF
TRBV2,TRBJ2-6,CASREGEPGANVLTF
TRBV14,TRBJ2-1,CASSPTGVGEQFF
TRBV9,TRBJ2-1,CASNSRSSGSVNEQFF
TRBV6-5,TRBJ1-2,CASNHPGDGYTF
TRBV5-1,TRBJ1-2,CASKPGGNYGYTF
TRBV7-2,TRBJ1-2,CASSYGNRGGYGYTF
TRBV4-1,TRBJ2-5,CASSQLSGEWETQYF
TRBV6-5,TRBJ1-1,CASITGGSLGTEAFF
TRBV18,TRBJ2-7,CASAGGSYEQYF
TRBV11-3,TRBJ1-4,CASSPGGGSSEKLFF
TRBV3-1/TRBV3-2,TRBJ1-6,CASSGGLTGVGSPLHF
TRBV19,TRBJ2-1,CASSITGLSYNEQFF
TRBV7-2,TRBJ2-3,CASSSYRGHTDTQYF
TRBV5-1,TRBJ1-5,CASSPGTGEQPQHF
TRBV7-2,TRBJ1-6,CASSLSGSGRNSPLHF
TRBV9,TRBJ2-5,CASSVSGQGAAETQYF
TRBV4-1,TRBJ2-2,CASSFGGTANTGELFF
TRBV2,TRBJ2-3,CASRTSGHTDTQYF
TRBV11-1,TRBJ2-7,CASKLGTVSYEQYF
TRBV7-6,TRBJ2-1,CASSTLTPVYGSYNEQFF
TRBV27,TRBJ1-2,CASTPRPPRQGRDYGYTF
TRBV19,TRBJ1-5,CASSINGQVNQPQHF
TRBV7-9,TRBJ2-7,CASSLGRHLDEQYF
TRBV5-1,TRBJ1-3,CASSDPGLSGNTIYF
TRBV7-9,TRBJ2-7,CASSLLSQFRSYEQYF
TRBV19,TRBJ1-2,CAITRGDYGYTF
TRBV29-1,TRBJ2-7,CSVGAPPYEQYF